The 14 T cell receptor beta chains in this list originate from one sample, sequenced in a study of type 1 and type 2 diabetes patients. Amplification started from genomic DNA. A primer set of 30 forward and 13 reverse primers amplified the CDR3. TCRdb reprocessed the multiplex PCR reads with MiXCR, giving one entry per CDR3 protein. This table holds 250,000 or so distinct CDR3 sequences, around 47% found once. Sequenced material: peripheral blood mononuclear cells (PBMCs). The origin of the receptors is a man aged 18-30 years with type 2 diabetes.

V and J are TRBV18 and TRBJ1-1; 7 nucleotides agree with TRBD1. V dropped 1 base and J dropped 0; count of bases not matched to a gene: 5. This CDR3 has 16 amino acids. Germline V gene lookup returns CDR1 KGHSH and CDR2 LQKENI. The CDR3 bases are TGTGCCAGCTCACCACTGAGACAGGGTCTGAACACTGAAGCTTTCTTT. Translation: CASSPLRQGLNTEAFF.

This chain links TRBV6-5 with TRBJ2-7; 8 nucleotides agree with TRBD1. From germline, CDR1 is MNHEY and CDR2 SVGAGI. CDR3 length: 16 residues. V lost 10 bases to trimming and J lost 4 bases; unmatched junction nucleotides: 18. Written as DNA, the CDR3 is TGTGCCATCATGCGGTCGGGCGGGACAGGCCTTTACGAGCAGTACTTC. Protein sequence: CAIMRSGGTGLYEQYF.

This clonotype has just a few counts. CDR3 DNA: TGCGCCAGCAGCCAAGACGCAGTGTATGGCTACACCTTC. Protein sequence: CASSQDAVYGYTF. The rearrangement links TRBV4-1 to TRBJ1-2; D not certain. CDR1 MGHRA and CDR2 YSYEKL come from the germline V gene. V was shortened by 0 bases and J by 5 bases, with 7 bases between the two germline ends. The CDR3 runs 13 residues.

The chain joins TRBV7-3 to TRBJ2-5, with TRBD1 matching 10 bases. The last part of the DNA fits TRBJ2-1 better; the J call may be wrong. Germline V gene data show CDR1 as SGHTA and CDR2 as FQGTGA. The CDR3 is 15 amino acids. Here the CDR3 reads CASSLRGTGVNEQFF. CDR3 nucleotide sequence: TGTGCCAGCAGCTTACGGGGGACAGGGGTAAATGAGCAGTTCTTC.

V gene TRBV2 combines with J gene TRBJ1-5, with D perhaps matching TRBD1 (6 bases). The CDR3 totals 14 residues. Trimming removed 8 bases at V and 4 bases at J, with 15 bases between. Germline loops: CDR1 SNHLY, CDR2 FYNNEI. The DNA of the CDR3 is TGTGCCAGCGGTTCCCGGGGGGCTAATCAGCCCCAGCATTTT. Translated, it gives CASGSRGANQPQHF.

The V call is TRBV19, the J call TRBJ2-6; 7 bases are shared with TRBD1. This CDR3 is 19 amino acids long. The germline CDR1 and CDR2 sequences are LNHDA and SQIVND (reference sequence). J was trimmed by 0 bases and V by 5 bases; bases with no gene match: 13. DNA of the CDR3: TGTGCCAGTAGTGGGTTTGCCGGGACAGCAAGCTCTGGGGCCAACGTCCTGACTTTC. Amino acid sequence: CASSGFAGTASSGANVLTF.

The chain carries TRBV4-3 and TRBJ1-6, with unresolved D. Trimming shortened V by 2 bases and J by 4 bases, and 9 bases separated the two germline ends. The V gene's germline CDR1 is LGHNA and CDR2 YSLEER. The CDR3 is made up of 15 amino acids. Here the CDR3 DNA reads TGCGCCAGCAGCCAATCCCGGATATATAATTCACCCCTCCACTTT. It is translated as CASSQSRIYNSPLHF.

This clonotype showed up just a few times. The chain links TRBV19 to TRBJ1-5; 9 nucleotides match TRBD1. V lost 10 bases and J lost 6; bases outside the gene matches: 10. The germline gives CDR1 LNHDA, CDR2 SQIVND (reference sequence). This CDR3 contains 14 residues. The CDR3 region is CATKDRGEFQPQHF. CDR3 DNA: TGTGCCACAAAGGACAGGGGAGAGTTTCAGCCCCAGCATTTT.

This clonotype showed up just once. This may come from a read error, since a much larger clone is one base off. The gene calls are TRBV2 and TRBJ1-1, with D perhaps TRBD1 (5 bases). Germline V gene lookup returns CDR1 SNHLY and CDR2 FYNNEI. This CDR3 is 14 amino acids long. The DNA of the CDR3 is TGTGCCAGCAGTGGCAGGGCGATGAACACTGATGCTTTCTTT. Protein product: CASSGRAMNTDAFF.

The genes are TRBV7-8 and TRBJ2-5, with D perhaps TRBD2 (6 bases). The J call is in doubt because the DNA end fits TRBJ2-1 better. Germline V gene data show CDR1 as SGHVS and CDR2 as FQNEAQ. This CDR3 contains 13 residues. CDR3 in DNA: TGTGCCAGCAGCGCGACCGGGACTTCCGAGCAGTTCTTC. This translates into CASSATGTSEQFF.

The V and J genes are TRBV7-3 and TRBJ2-2, with D perhaps matching TRBD1 (5 bases). Trimming left V 5 bases short and J 9 bases short, with 22 bases between. Germline V CDR1 and CDR2: SGHTA, FQGTGA. CDR3 length equals 16 residues. CDR3 nucleotides: TGTGCCAGCAGCCCCCAGGGCTCGCCCAGCGAGCGGGAGCTGTTTTTT. It encodes CASSPQGSPSERELFF.

The V and J genes are TRBV2 and TRBJ2-3; perhaps TRBD1 as D (6 bases). The germline V gene encodes CDR1 SNHLY and CDR2 FYNNEI. Trimming pared 7 bases from V and 0 bases from J, leaving 14 bases between. The length of the CDR3 is 15 residues. The CDR3 DNA reads as TGTGCCAGCACCCTGGGACAAACTAGCACAGATACGCAGTATTTT. Translating it yields CASTLGQTSTDTQYF.

Only a few counts were recorded for this clonotype. The CDR3 protein is CAWTNLAGGFETQYF. CDR3 DNA sequence: TGTGCCTGGACCAATCTAGCGGGAGGGTTTGAGACCCAGTACTTC. This chain joins TRBV30 and TRBJ2-5; 12 bases match TRBD2. Trimming removed 4 bases from V and 5 bases from J; junction bases left unmatched: 8. Germline values: CDR1 GTSNPN, CDR2 SVGIG (reference sequence). The CDR3 extends over 15 amino acids.

To note about this clonotype: Sequence at one end of the junction differs from germline and may be a read error. The gene calls are TRBV6-1 and TRBJ2-3, with TRBD2 as a possible D gene (6 bases). In germline, CDR1 is MNHNS, CDR2 SASEGT. This CDR3 spans 15 amino acids. The CDR3 coding sequence is TGTGCCATCAGTGAGGGCGGGACGAGGACAGATACGCAGTATTTT. This translates into CAISEGGTRTDTQYF.